This T cell receptor beta chain was profiled in a study of T cells in Graves' hyperthyroidism and ophthalmopathy. Uncontrolled infection, other autoimmune disease, pregnancy or lactation barred patients from enrollment. Concerning this clonotype itself: Its specificity is not known.

CDR3 length: 18 residues. V was trimmed by 3 bases and J by 7 bases, leaving 26 bases between them. Germline V gene lookup returns CDR1 MGHDK and CDR2 SYGVNS. Amplified TCR beta CDR3 regions derived from RNA transcripts. The study used the HTBI primer set for a first-round RT-PCR of the TCR CDR3. Via MiXCR, TCRdb re-called the multiplex PCR reads, giving one row per CDR3 protein. The sample carries 300,000 to 400,000 distinct CDR3 sequences, roughly 15% recorded once. Study-wide results and caveats: In blood, most of the thyroid clonotypes expanded above 0.001 were also present.

The sequenced sample consisted of blood. The TCR originated in a woman in her twenties or thirties with Graves' ophthalmopathy. The chain carries TRBV25-1 and TRBJ2-3; D tentatively fits TRBD1 or TRBD2 (6 bases each). CDR3 amino acids: CASSDQRVFLRGGNTQYF. The CDR3 DNA follows: TGTGCCAGCAGTGACCAGCGGGTGTTTCTCAGGGGCGGGAATACGCAGTATTTT. The full variable domain, with the rest looked up from reference TRBV25-1 and TRBJ2-3, is EADIYQTPRYLVIGTGKKITLECSQTMGHDKMYWYQQDPGMELHLIHYSYGVNSTEKGDLSSESTVSRIRTEHFPLTLESARPSHTSQYLCASSDQRVFLRGGNTQYFGPGTRLTVL.